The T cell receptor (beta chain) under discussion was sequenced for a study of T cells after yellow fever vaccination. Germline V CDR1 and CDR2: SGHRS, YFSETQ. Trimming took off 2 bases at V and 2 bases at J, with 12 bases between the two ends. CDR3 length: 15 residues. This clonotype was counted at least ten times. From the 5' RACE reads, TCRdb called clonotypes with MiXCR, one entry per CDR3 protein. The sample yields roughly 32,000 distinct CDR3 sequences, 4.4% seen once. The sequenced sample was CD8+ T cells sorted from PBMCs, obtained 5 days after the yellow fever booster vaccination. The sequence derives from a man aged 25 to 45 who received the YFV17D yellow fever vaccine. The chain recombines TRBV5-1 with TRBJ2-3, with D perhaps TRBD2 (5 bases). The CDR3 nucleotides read TGCGCCAGCAGCTTCCGGGCCCGGGACACAGATACGCAGTATTTT. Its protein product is CASSFRARDTDTQYF.